Below are 4 T cell receptor beta chains sequenced from a single sample in a study of Ad26.COV2.S vaccination and SARS-CoV-2 variants. Indicated treatment: approximately 18 received Ad26.COV2.S at low or high dose, single or two shots; roughly five received placebo; per-sample allocation not given. At day 63 after the first vaccine or placebo injection, samples were drawn. Using immunoSEQ multiplex PCR, the repertoire was profiled, and TCRdb retains in-frame clones only, with some absent. Of 300,000 to 400,000 clones detected, approximately 87% appear once; the ten largest clones hold about 5%. Source: peripheral blood, taken in a trial of Ad26.COV2.S vaccine versus placebo. The receptors here all came from a person aged 18 to 59 who received the Ad26.COV2.S COVID-19 vaccine or a placebo.

Only one count was recorded for this clone. The V call is TRBV5-4, the J call TRBJ2-1, with D maybe TRBD2 (6 bases). The length of the CDR3 is 14 residues. V lost 0 bases and J lost 8, with 12 bases in between. CDR1 SGHNT and CDR2 YYREEE come from the germline V gene (reference sequence). Here the CDR3 reads CASSLGLGPDEQFF. The CDR3 DNA reads TGTGCCAGCAGCTTGGGACTAGGACCCGATGAGCAGTTCTTC.

The gene calls are TRBV7-2 and TRBJ2-2, with D unclear. CDR3 length: 14 amino acids. V was pared by 3 bases and J by 6 bases, with 11 bases between. The germline V gene encodes CDR1 SGHTA and CDR2 FQGNSA. CDR3 amino acids: CASSLSSIAGELFF. CDR3 bases: TGTGCCAGCAGCTTGTCATCTATAGCCGGGGAGCTGTTTTTT.

The chain recombines TRBV5-1 with TRBJ2-5; tentative D call: TRBD2 (6 bases). Germline CDR1 SGHRS, CDR2 YFSETQ. The ends were cut back, 2 bases at V and 4 bases at J, with 12 bases in the middle. CDR3 length equals 14 residues. CDR3 region: CASSLGGRSETQYF. DNA for the CDR3: TGCGCCAGCAGCTTAGGAGGGAGGTCAGAGACCCAGTACTTC.

The chain joins TRBV7-2 to TRBJ1-1; possible D gene TRBD1, 5 bases. The ends were cut back, 7 bases at V and 3 bases at J, with 15 bases in the middle. Germline loops: CDR1 SGHTA, CDR2 FQGNSA. This CDR3 contains 14 residues. CDR3 sequence: CASTPRVRDTEAFF. DNA for the CDR3: TGTGCCAGCACCCCCCGGGTCAGGGACACTGAAGCTTTCTTT.